One T cell receptor (beta chain) is described in this entry. The antigen remains unidentified. This specimen belongs to a study of shared clonotypes between healthy human individuals. Notes on the study in general: The small donor group covered limited genetic and exposure diversity.

Every immunoSEQ plate was one replicate of a subset's evenly spread DNA. The replicate PCRs on unsorted PBMC were given about 0.3 ug DNA, which is 30,000 to 35,000 T cell genomes. Assay used: immunoSEQ multiplex PCR; TCRdb lists only in-frame clones, some missing. The sample lists about 560,000 clones; around 78% were seen once. Nashville, Tennessee was home to all donors, each a Caucasian adult. Germline V CDR1 and CDR2: LGHNA, YNFKEQ. Trimming removed 0 bases from V and 9 bases from J; junction bases left unmatched: 8. This CDR3 contains 16 residues. The receptor's source is a woman in her thirties or forties in good health. Some clones in this sample may be carry-over from other donors' samples. Input material: PBMCs. This chain uses TRBV4-2 with TRBJ2-1, with 10 nucleotides matching TRBD2. CDR3 protein: CASSQDWASGGSEQFF. In DNA form, the CDR3 reads TGTGCCAGCAGCCAAGATTGGGCTAGCGGGGGATCTGAGCAGTTCTTC.